This T cell receptor (beta chain) is drawn from a study of glioma-infiltrating T cells after dendritic cell vaccination. Study findings and constraints: Estimated pretreatment TIL content predicted outcome after dendritic cell vaccination.

There are 15 residues in the CDR3. V shed 9 bases, J shed 7 bases, and the junction held 15 bases outside the gene matches. Germline V gene data show CDR1 as ENHRY and CDR2 as SYGVKD. In regard to this clone: What it binds is not known.

Time point denoted: after dendritic cell vaccination, including at tumor progression/relapse. Only patients with spare fresh-frozen tumor and over two years of follow-up were included. The data were produced by immunoSEQ multiplex PCR, yet TCRdb's version contains in-frame clones alone and is incomplete. The repertoire holds fewer than 60,000 clones, approximately 91% seen once, with 5.3% in the top ten. Sequenced material: blood, taken after dendritic cell vaccination. V is TRBV10-3 and J is TRBJ2-7; TRBD2 agrees at 10 bases. This TCR was recovered from a human donor with glioblastoma. The CDR3 sequence is CAIGTASGRSNEQYF. The CDR3 DNA reads as TGTGCCATTGGGACAGCTAGCGGGAGAAGTAATGAGCAGTACTTC.